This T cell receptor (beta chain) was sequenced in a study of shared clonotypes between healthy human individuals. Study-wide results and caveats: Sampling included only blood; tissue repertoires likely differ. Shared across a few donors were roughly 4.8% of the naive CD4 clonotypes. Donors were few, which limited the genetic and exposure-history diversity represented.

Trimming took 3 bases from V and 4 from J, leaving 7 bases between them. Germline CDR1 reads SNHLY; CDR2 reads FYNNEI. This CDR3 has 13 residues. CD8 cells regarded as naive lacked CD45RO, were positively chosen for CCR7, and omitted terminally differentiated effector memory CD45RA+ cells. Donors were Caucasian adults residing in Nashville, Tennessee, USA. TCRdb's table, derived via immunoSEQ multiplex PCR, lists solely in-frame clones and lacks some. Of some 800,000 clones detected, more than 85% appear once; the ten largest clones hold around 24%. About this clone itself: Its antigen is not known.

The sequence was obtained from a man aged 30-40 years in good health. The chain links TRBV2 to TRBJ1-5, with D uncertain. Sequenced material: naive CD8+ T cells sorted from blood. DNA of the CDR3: TGTGCCAGCAGTGACACGGCGAATCAGCCCCAGCATTTT. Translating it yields CASSDTANQPQHF.